This T cell receptor (beta chain) derives from a study of shared clonotypes between healthy human individuals. General observations from the study: It was observed that roughly 5.4% of naive CD4 clonotypes were shared across a few donors. Blood was the sole source, and tissue repertoires probably differ.

The deep-level immunoSEQ assay was used. 200 to 250 ng DNA, tens of thousands of T cell genomes, went into each sorted-subset replicate PCR. The table came from immunoSEQ multiplex PCR; TCRdb's copy has only in-frame clones and leaves some out. The sample includes over a million clones, about 96% of them seen just once. This clone showed up just once. What it recognizes is unknown. V shed 3 bases and J shed 2 bases, with 8 bases lying between them. The CDR3 covers 13 residues. CDR1 is MDHEN, CDR2 SYDVKM, per germline. The TCR originated in a man younger than 45 in good health. The sample comprised naive CD4+ T cells sorted from blood. Stated subset: CD45RA+ positively selected. V is TRBV28 and J is TRBJ2-7; D is uncertain. The CDR3 region is CASSFAATYEQYF. In DNA, the CDR3 is TGTGCCAGCAGTTTTGCAGCAACCTACGAGCAGTACTTC.